A selection of T cell receptor beta chains follows, all from one sample in a study of cytotoxic CD8 clonotypes in ibrutinib-treated CLL. Measured with immunoSEQ multiplex PCR; TCRdb has only the in-frame clones, and not every one. The sample holds tens of thousands of clones, approximately 60% seen once. Sequencing used PBMCs, obtained before ibrutinib treatment. Every receptor here comes from a human donor with chronic lymphocytic leukemia. The conserved cysteine and the conserved F or W are not part of the CDR3 here.

v_call	j_call	cdr3_aa
TRBV19	TRBJ2-3	ASRRTEPLDTQY
TRBV11-2	TRBJ2-2	ASSPGPTGELF
TRBV9	TRBJ2-1	ASSVSGLASSEQF
TRBV7-9	TRBJ1-2	ASSHPRTEGALGYT
TRBV11-2	TRBJ2-3	ASSLGGGPSTDTQY
TRBV29-1	TRBJ2-5	SVDKGLGETQY
TRBV10-3	TRBJ1-1	AISEAEGYTEAF
TRBV19	TRBJ1-4	ASSTGYNNEKLF
TRBV9	TRBJ2-7	ASSVEAGQNYEQY
TRBV5-1	TRBJ2-3	ASSLRTSGSTDTQY
TRBV19	TRBJ1-1	ASGQPNTEAF
TRBV6-5	TRBJ1-1	ASSPQGDTEAF
TRBV7-6	TRBJ2-1	ASSFRGGRFYNEQF
TRBV7-9	TRBJ2-6	ASSSRWSRGGANVLT
TRBV10-1	TRBJ1-1	ASSGDSFFAF
TRBV18	TRBJ2-6	ASSPPKGFGANVLT